This T cell receptor beta chain was recorded in a study of blood T cell repertoires in COVID-19 (dated by TCRdb to the early 2020s). For context, the study as a whole: Collaborator samples came from the United States, Italy and Spain and covered acute and convalescent phases of COVID-19. The samples were drawn from two sources: the first 160 participants of the ongoing ImmuneRACE study, and fewer than 1,500 subjects contributed by 6 global collaborators. A de-identified subject ID, COVID-19 status, age in years and sex were almost always included in the sample metadata. The repertoires were released in a freely available public database intended as a resource for research on the immune response to SARS-CoV-2. Deeply sampled blood TCRbeta repertoires from subjects exposed to, actively infected with, or recovered from COVID-19 were included in the dataset. The material from the prospective study consisted of cDNA or gDNA derived from T cells, B-cell-depleted T cells, or PBMCs. Where HLA class I and class II types were available, the types were taken from metadata supplied by the sample provider, not from assay-based typing.

The immunoSEQ Assay, a bias-controlled multiplex PCR, was used to amplify TCRbeta CDR3 regions from genomic DNA. On the study's bioinformatics: Nucleated cell counts per sample were estimated from amplification of reference gene primers within the assay. Sequence reads were collapsed and filtered to measure the absolute abundance of every unique TCRbeta CDR3 rearrangement. For each sample, productive Simpson clonality was calculated by taking the square root of Simpson's diversity index across productive rearrangements. TCRdb re-hosts the immuneACCESS table, in-frame sequences only. Its copies lack some clones; in the studies checked, an unresolved V gene accounts for under half of them, and the cause for the rest is not known. The V and J calls and clone size are taken from that table; D and trimming were inferred from the DNA. The sample table lists 85,000 to 120,000 clones, approximately 84% of them with a count of one. The ten largest clones take up 11% to 15% of the sample.

Collaborating institutions collected whole blood in K2EDTA tubes following their own protocols. For TCRbeta analysis, collaborator samples were shipped as frozen whole blood, as isolated PBMCs, or as DNA extracted from either sample type. What the work shows at the level of the full study, not this receptor alone: Clinical and demographic metadata were provided uncurated, with the amount varying by source and participant.

There are 15 amino acids in the CDR3, from cysteine to phenylalanine inclusive. CDR3 DNA only is kept here, 45 bases in frame from base 1. For CDR1 and CDR2, the germline V gene lists SNHLY and FYNNEI. Trimmed from V: 6 bases; trimmed from J: 4 bases; junction bases lacking a gene match: 7. Notes on this clone: Its antigen is currently not known. There are no base qualities to consult, and no much larger clone falls within one base.

Sequenced: peripheral blood. The sequence links TRBV2 to TRBJ2-1; 9 junctional bases match TRBD2. The TCR comes from a woman between 55 and 75 years old with acute or convalescent COVID-19. The CDR3 region has the sequence CASSHGAGGYNEQFF. The DNA reads TGTGCCAGCAGCCACGGTGCGGGAGGGTACAATGAGCAGTTCTTC. With the rest looked up from the reference TRBV2 and TRBJ2-1 genes rather than sequenced, the full variable domain is EPEVTQTPSHQVTQMGQEVILRCVPISNHLYFYWYRQILGQKVEFLVSFYNNEISEKSEIFDDQFSVERPDGSNFTLKIRSTKLEDSAMYFCASSHGAGGYNEQFFGPGTRLTVL.